These 9 T cell receptor beta chains originate from one sample sequenced in a study of T-cell reconstitution after alpha-beta-depleted transplantation in children. Unique molecular identifiers were used to barcode this TCRbeta library. TCRdb ran MiXCR on the PCR reads and lists one entry per CDR3 protein. Of about 610,000 distinct CDR3 sequences in the sample, roughly 10% are singletons; the top ten hold around 4%. The sequences come from PBMCs from the stem cell graft donor, collected from the stem cell graft. Receptors originate from a human donor who donated a stem cell graft to a child with acute myeloid leukemia.

This clonotype came up a few times. The chain carries TRBV7-6 and TRBJ2-3; TRBD2 aligns across 7 bases. CDR3 length: 18 amino acids. The ends lost 4 bases at V and 1 base at J; junction bases unmatched: 14. CDR1 and CDR2 (germline): SGHVS, FNYEAQ. CDR3 DNA sequence: TGTGCCAGCAGCTCCCCCGTGGGTCTAGCGGAGCGCACAGATACGCAGTATTTT. This codes for CASSSPVGLAERTDTQYF.

V is TRBV28 and J is TRBJ1-5, with a tentative D call TRBD1 (5 bases). Germline V gene sequence: CDR1 MDHEN, CDR2 SYDVKM. Between the trimmed V and J ends, which lost 3 bases and 2 bases, there was a span of 8 bases. The CDR3 extends over 14 amino acids. In nucleotides, the CDR3 is TGTGCCAGCAGTTTGACAGCCCGCAATCAGCCCCAGCATTTT. Its translation is CASSLTARNQPQHF.

The count of this clonotype is one. The chain uses TRBV11-3 and TRBJ2-7; 8 nucleotides line up with TRBD1. CDR1 and CDR2 (germline): SGHNT, YENEEA. V was clipped by 0 bases and J by 2 bases; unmatched bases: 9. The CDR3 has 17 residues. The CDR3 DNA sequence: TGTGCCAGCAGCTTAGATCTAACCGGACAGGGTCCCTACGAGCAGTACTTC. This gives the protein CASSLDLTGQGPYEQYF.

The table lists this clonotype with a few counts. V is TRBV29-1 and J is TRBJ1-1; the D gene is possibly TRBD1 (6 bases). The CDR3 is 13 amino acids. Germline lookup yields CDR1 SQVTM and CDR2 ANQGSEA. CDR3 amino acids: CSVLMVMGTEAFF. CDR3 sequence (DNA): TGCAGTGTCCTAATGGTCATGGGGACAGAAGCTTTCTTT.

The chain is built from TRBV6-4 and TRBJ2-7; 7 bases are shared with TRBD2. Looked up from germline, CDR1 is MRHNA and CDR2 is SNTAGT. Trimming cost V 3 bases and J 2 bases; bases outside gene matches: 7. This CDR3 is built from 15 residues. CDR3 protein: CASSEGAGDTYEQYF. In nucleotides, the CDR3 is TGTGCCAGCAGTGAAGGCGCGGGAGACACCTACGAGCAGTACTTC.

In this sample, this clonotype turned up a few times. The chain's CDR3 is CASSQELDGGYNEQFF. The CDR3 region has the DNA TGTGCCAGCAGCCAAGAATTGGACGGAGGTTACAATGAGCAGTTCTTC. The gene calls are TRBV4-2 and TRBJ2-1; D is perhaps TRBD2 (5 bases). CDR1 LGHNA and CDR2 YNFKEQ come from the germline V gene. Trimming removed 0 bases at V and 4 bases at J, with 13 bases between. This CDR3 comprises 16 residues.

This clonotype turned up a few times. This chain joins TRBV25-1 and TRBJ2-7, with D hard to call. V was trimmed by 3 bases and J by 6 bases, leaving 9 bases between them. CDR3 size: 12 residues. Germline V gene lookup returns CDR1 MGHDK and CDR2 SYGVNS. In DNA, the CDR3 is TGTGCCAGCAGTGATGGAAGGGTCGAGCAGTACTTC. Residues: CASSDGRVEQYF.

The chain has TRBV6-2 or TRBV6-3 and TRBJ2-7; D possibly corresponds to TRBD2 (6 bases). V lost 2 bases and J 4 bases, leaving 12 bases between the germline ends. The CDR3 runs 14 residues. Germline-derived CDR1 and CDR2 are MNHEY and SVGEGT. The CDR3 DNA is TGTGCCAGCAGTTACGGAGGGGCTGGATACGAGCAGTACTTC. Amino acid sequence: CASSYGGAGYEQYF.

The sample holds many counts of this clonotype. The chain uses TRBV20-1 and TRBJ2-1; D may be TRBD1 (5 bases). The germline V and J ends were trimmed by 4 bases and 4 bases, with 11 bases remaining between them. Germline CDR1 is DFQATT and CDR2 is SNEGSKA (reference sequence). This CDR3 region has 13 residues. CDR3 nucleotide sequence: TGCAGTGCTAAGGGGCTGGGATACAATGAGCAGTTCTTC. Its translation: CSAKGLGYNEQFF.